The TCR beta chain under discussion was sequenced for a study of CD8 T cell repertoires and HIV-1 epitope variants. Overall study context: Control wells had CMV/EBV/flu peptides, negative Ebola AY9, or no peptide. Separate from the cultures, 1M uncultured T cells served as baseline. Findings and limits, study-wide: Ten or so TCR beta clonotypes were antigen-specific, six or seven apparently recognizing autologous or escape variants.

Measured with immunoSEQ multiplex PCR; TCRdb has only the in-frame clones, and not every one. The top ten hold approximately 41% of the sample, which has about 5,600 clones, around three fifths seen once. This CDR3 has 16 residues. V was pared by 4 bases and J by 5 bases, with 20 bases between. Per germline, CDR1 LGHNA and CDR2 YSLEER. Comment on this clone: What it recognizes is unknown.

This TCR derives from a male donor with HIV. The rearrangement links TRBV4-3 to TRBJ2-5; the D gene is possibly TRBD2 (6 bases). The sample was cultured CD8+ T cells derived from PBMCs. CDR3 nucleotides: TGCGCCAGCAGCCTTAAGGAGGGACTCCTAGGGGAGACCCAGTACTTC. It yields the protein CASSLKEGLLGETQYF.